This T cell receptor (beta chain) originates from a study of siplizumab effects on memory and regulatory T cells. The study, taken as a whole, reports: Of the proliferating CD4+ or CD8+ clones, roughly 75-97% lacked a naive or memory phenotype that could be assigned. Siplizumab cultures yielded proliferating Tregs whose suppressive function was not confirmed. There appeared to be greater diversity in naive T cells than in memory cells, and naive T cells seemed major contributors to the alloresponse.

The CDR3 is 15 residues long. Germline loops: CDR1 SGHNT, CDR2 YYREEE (reference sequence). The V and J ends lost 4 bases and 1 base respectively, with 14 bases between them. Only one count was recorded for this clone. What it binds is not known. Roughly 9.8 x 10^4 TCR templates were assayed per sample. TCRdb's table, derived via immunoSEQ multiplex PCR, lists solely in-frame clones and lacks some. The sample holds tens of thousands of clones, over 85% seen once. This TCR derives from a human donor in good health. The chain has TRBV5-4 and TRBJ1-1; the D gene is possibly TRBD1 (5 bases). The sequenced material came from non-Treg CD4+ T cells sorted from blood. DNA for the CDR3: TGTGCCAGCAGCACAGGACTACCAGGGAACACTGAAGCTTTCTTT. Protein product: CASSTGLPGNTEAFF. The variable domain in full, with the rest retrieved from reference TRBV5-4 and TRBJ1-1, is ETGVTQSPTHLIKTRGQQVTLRCSSQSGHNTVSWYQQALGQGPQFIFQYYREEENGRGNFPPRFSGLQFPNYSSELNVNALELDDSALYLCASSTGLPGNTEAFFGQGTRLTVV.